This note documents a single T cell receptor (beta chain) sequence. The antigen is not known. Hyperthyroidism cases were recent diagnoses of under 2 months' duration in people aged 18 to 65. Diagnosis used clinical symptoms, serum thyroxine, TRAb, thyroid ultrasound and orbital computed tomography. This CDR3 contains 15 residues. Per germline, CDR1 DFQATT and CDR2 SNEGSKA (reference sequence). This sample is part of a study of Graves' ophthalmopathy and Graves' hyperthyroidism. Study results and limitations: Clonotypes were expanded in thyroid at above 0.001 frequency, and most also appeared in blood. Predictions made by the model for ophthalmopathy progression reached over 55% sensitivity and less than 80% specificity.

Transcripts of RNA were the source for amplifying TCR beta CDR3 regions. First-round RT-PCR relied on HTBI primers, and a second-round multiplex PCR came next. TCRdb re-derived calls from the multiplex PCR reads in MiXCR, one entry per CDR3 protein. The table has 500,000 to 600,000 distinct CDR3 sequences, roughly 39% seen once; the top ten hold 4% to 5%. The source of this sequence is an adult man with Graves' hyperthyroidism. The chain has TRBV20-1 and TRBJ2-3; 9 nucleotides match TRBD2. Sample: peripheral blood or thyroid tissue (not recorded which). The DNA for the CDR3 is TGCAGCCAAGGATCGGCGGGAGGGAGCACAGATACGCAGTATTTT. Translation: CSQGSAGGSTDTQYF.